These T cell receptor beta chains were read from a single sample in a study of human T cells and chemical hapten exposure. TCRdb redid the calling of the 5' RACE reads with MiXCR, one entry per CDR3 protein. The table shows about 81,000 distinct CDR3 sequences, with roughly 15% occurring only once. These receptor sequences come from a female donor in good health. The conserved cysteine and the conserved F or W are not part of the CDR3 here.

j_gene: TRBJ2-1; v_gene: TRBV6-1; CDR3aa: ASSTPPGLANNEQF
j_gene: TRBJ1-6; v_gene: TRBV28; CDR3aa: ASSSRTGGNSPLH
j_gene: TRBJ2-3; v_gene: TRBV29-1; CDR3aa: SVEGGPGADTQY
j_gene: TRBJ2-3; v_gene: TRBV18; CDR3aa: ASSTSQGTDTQY
j_gene: TRBJ1-4; v_gene: TRBV6-6; CDR3aa: ASSYSRDRESEKLF
j_gene: TRBJ2-3; v_gene: TRBV7-2; CDR3aa: ASSLEWAGGTDTQY
j_gene: TRBJ2-3; v_gene: TRBV4-1; CDR3aa: ASSRTPTTDTQY
j_gene: TRBJ2-7; v_gene: TRBV10-3; CDR3aa: AISEGDSYEQY
j_gene: TRBJ1-3; v_gene: TRBV7-6; CDR3aa: ASSSQGYAYGNTIY
j_gene: TRBJ2-7; v_gene: TRBV5-1; CDR3aa: ASSPYLRGLAGPTYEQY
j_gene: TRBJ2-3; v_gene: TRBV7-2; CDR3aa: ASSLLGGLVADTQY
j_gene: TRBJ1-1; v_gene: TRBV6-2/TRBV6-3; CDR3aa: ASSLPLGGVFNEAF
j_gene: TRBJ2-1; v_gene: TRBV6-2/TRBV6-3; CDR3aa: ASSSWGANNEQF
j_gene: TRBJ2-1; v_gene: TRBV5-1; CDR3aa: ASSLVAGGVDEQF
j_gene: TRBJ2-1; v_gene: TRBV5-1; CDR3aa: ASSLEGSRGNEQF
j_gene: TRBJ2-1; v_gene: TRBV6-2/TRBV6-3; CDR3aa: AISGLSYNEQF
j_gene: TRBJ2-7; v_gene: TRBV14; CDR3aa: ASSSPRQGFYEQY
j_gene: TRBJ2-5; v_gene: TRBV30; CDR3aa: AWSVQGTQY
j_gene: TRBJ2-5; v_gene: TRBV15; CDR3aa: ATSRDLGRGETQY
j_gene: TRBJ2-3; v_gene: TRBV4-1; CDR3aa: ASSQGLTALSTDTQY
j_gene: TRBJ1-1; v_gene: TRBV7-9; CDR3aa: ASNYREGTEAF
j_gene: TRBJ1-3; v_gene: TRBV7-8; CDR3aa: ASSPHAWVGLLKDSGNTIY
j_gene: TRBJ2-1; v_gene: TRBV12-3/TRBV12-4; CDR3aa: ASSPFNGGPDEQF
j_gene: TRBJ2-7; v_gene: TRBV20-1; CDR3aa: SATVGGSSYEQY
j_gene: TRBJ2-3; v_gene: TRBV20-1; CDR3aa: SARDRGDTQY
j_gene: TRBJ2-7; v_gene: TRBV25-1; CDR3aa: ASSPPSELGYEQY
j_gene: TRBJ2-6; v_gene: TRBV2; CDR3aa: ASSSPGQGTSGANVLT
j_gene: TRBJ2-3; v_gene: TRBV5-1; CDR3aa: ASSLTGPRQGTDTQY
j_gene: TRBJ2-1; v_gene: TRBV30; CDR3aa: AWSRGDSYNEQF
j_gene: TRBJ2-3; v_gene: TRBV5-4; CDR3aa: ASSTGLAGGDTQY
j_gene: TRBJ2-1; v_gene: TRBV27; CDR3aa: ASKKPTGGEQF
j_gene: TRBJ2-7; v_gene: TRBV20-1; CDR3aa: SAKSRRYEQY
j_gene: TRBJ1-6; v_gene: TRBV6-2/TRBV6-3; CDR3aa: ASNQGTTSPLH
j_gene: TRBJ1-2; v_gene: TRBV20-1; CDR3aa: SARDIRTGVNGYT
j_gene: TRBJ2-1; v_gene: TRBV4-1; CDR3aa: ASSQEPQLYNEQF
j_gene: TRBJ2-1; v_gene: TRBV5-1; CDR3aa: ASSLGSGGFGEQF
j_gene: TRBJ2-2; v_gene: TRBV29-1; CDR3aa: SVDPGQGISGELF
j_gene: TRBJ2-7; v_gene: TRBV30; CDR3aa: AWSVRGAHEQY
j_gene: TRBJ1-1; v_gene: TRBV20-1; CDR3aa: SALGEAITEAF
j_gene: TRBJ2-3; v_gene: TRBV3-1; CDR3aa: ASSPQGRGTDTQY
j_gene: TRBJ2-1; v_gene: TRBV29-1; CDR3aa: SVESGSRGYNEQF
j_gene: TRBJ1-1; v_gene: TRBV13; CDR3aa: ASSFEQGTEAF
j_gene: TRBJ1-1; v_gene: TRBV27; CDR3aa: ASSMYRAYTEAF
j_gene: TRBJ2-1; v_gene: TRBV7-2; CDR3aa: ASSRGGSYNEQF
j_gene: TRBJ1-4; v_gene: TRBV2; CDR3aa: ASSALSGTGNEKLF
j_gene: TRBJ1-4; v_gene: TRBV20-1; CDR3aa: SASLGHGEKLF
j_gene: TRBJ2-5; v_gene: TRBV7-2; CDR3aa: ASSSGVSLQETQY
j_gene: TRBJ1-6; v_gene: TRBV28; CDR3aa: ASSSAQGFYNSPLH
j_gene: TRBJ2-7; v_gene: TRBV29-1; CDR3aa: SASTGDEQY
j_gene: TRBJ1-2; v_gene: TRBV5-1; CDR3aa: ASGPPLGYGYT
j_gene: TRBJ2-1; v_gene: TRBV6-2/TRBV6-3; CDR3aa: ASSFLSGQGEIYNEQF
j_gene: TRBJ1-6; v_gene: TRBV5-6; CDR3aa: ASSPGQPNSPLH